These T cell receptor beta chains were read from a single sample in a study of T cell repertoires in cytomegalovirus infection. Each CDR3 protein gets one entry after TCRdb re-called the reads with MiXCR. The sample includes approximately 180,000 distinct CDR3 sequences, about 18% of them seen just once. Sequencing was done on a sample of CD8+ T cells from PBMCs. The receptors shown here come from a human donor in good health (CMV status not recorded). Some clones in this sample may be carry-over from other donors' samples. Both conserved end residues are part of each CDR3. A D gene is named only where the DNA matches it firmly.

V gene | D gene | CDR3 length | CDR3 protein
TRBV20-1 | NA | 14 | CSAPFGGNTGELFF
TRBV6-2/TRBV6-3 | NA | 13 | CAGSQGYSYEQYF
TRBV7-2 | TRBD2 | 13 | CASETGGTETQYF
TRBV6-5 | NA | 16 | CASTRVRGSYNSPLHF
TRBV5-8 | TRBD1 | 14 | CASSPGQGPYGYTF
TRBV7-2 | NA | 12 | CASTLGTEEQFF
TRBV12-3/TRBV12-4 | NA | 15 | CASSFGGMGNQPQHF
TRBV4-2 | NA | 16 | CASSQEFQATNEKLFF
TRBV7-9 | NA | 14 | CASSFESVNTEAFF
TRBV29-1 | NA | 14 | CSVVSQDATYEQYF
TRBV7-9 | NA | 15 | CASSRTGPSVYGYTF
TRBV5-6 | NA | 13 | CASSWGDAQPQHF
TRBV28 | NA | 17 | CASSPTKKTGPTYEQYF
TRBV6-6 | NA | 16 | CASSYVGLSSYNEQFF
TRBV7-8 | NA | 16 | CASSPGAGRDTDTQYF
TRBV29-1 | TRBD1 | 14 | CSVVGQGSYNEQFF
TRBV6-5 | TRBD1 | 15 | CASSLQTGVRFEQYF
TRBV7-9 | NA | 15 | CASSRIQGFLTEAFF
TRBV7-9 | TRBD1 | 16 | CASSLRDSPRDYGYTF
TRBV2 | NA | 14 | CASSAGARNTEAFF
TRBV7-6 | TRBD2 | 18 | CASSLAATSGGLSYEQYF
TRBV7-2 | NA | 15 | CASSSIRVTTYEQYF
TRBV7-8 | TRBD2 | 15 | CASIHIAGGHNEQFF
TRBV11-1 | NA | 15 | CASSLPPDTSTEAFF
TRBV7-9 | NA | 14 | CASSHPSANYGYTF
TRBV28 | NA | 13 | CASSLQGRETQYF
TRBV13 | TRBD1 | 13 | CASSTGQGFEAFF
TRBV4-1 | NA | 13 | CASSPREIDEQYF
TRBV7-9 | TRBD1 | 14 | CASSLGTGTYEQYF
TRBV4-1 | TRBD1 | 20 | CASSQGSGTGGAGFLYGYTF
TRBV12-3/TRBV12-4 | NA | 15 | CASSLATVMNTEAFF
TRBV15 | TRBD2 | 16 | CATSRDRRGGADTQYF
TRBV12-3/TRBV12-4 | NA | 15 | CATSWTWGDTDTQYF
TRBV12-5 | NA | 13 | CASGTTANTEAFF
TRBV6-1 | TRBD1 | 15 | CASSATLDRYNEQFF
TRBV2 | NA | 14 | CASREGTGTDTQYF
TRBV27 | TRBD1 | 15 | CASSQTGQGLYEQYF
TRBV7-8 | NA | 15 | CASSSPDSGEDTQYF
TRBV10-3 | NA | 11 | CAISGPDTQYF
TRBV2 | TRBD2 | 17 | CASSGVAGGSGANVLTF
TRBV12-3/TRBV12-4 | NA | 16 | CASSFSQTYSNQPQHF
TRBV2 | NA | 15 | CASTPARSNNSPLHF
TRBV11-1 | NA | 14 | CASSGRQGQETQYF
TRBV11-1 | TRBD2 | 16 | CASSLVWRGIHYEQYF
TRBV7-2 | TRBD1 | 15 | CASSWGQGGGYGYTF
TRBV11-3 | TRBD1 | 15 | CASSPDRGYTGELFF
TRBV2 | NA | 13 | CASKLGVETEAFF
TRBV27 | TRBD2 | 17 | CASSLTSGGTDTGELFF
TRBV12-3/TRBV12-4 | NA | 14 | CASSLGGTYNEQFF
TRBV6-5 | NA | 15 | CASSYSEGYVYEQYF
TRBV6-8 | NA | 15 | CASTQGIRGLYEQYF
TRBV9 | NA | 14 | CASSVVGDGQPQHF
TRBV28 | NA | 14 | CASTPPGRGDTQYF